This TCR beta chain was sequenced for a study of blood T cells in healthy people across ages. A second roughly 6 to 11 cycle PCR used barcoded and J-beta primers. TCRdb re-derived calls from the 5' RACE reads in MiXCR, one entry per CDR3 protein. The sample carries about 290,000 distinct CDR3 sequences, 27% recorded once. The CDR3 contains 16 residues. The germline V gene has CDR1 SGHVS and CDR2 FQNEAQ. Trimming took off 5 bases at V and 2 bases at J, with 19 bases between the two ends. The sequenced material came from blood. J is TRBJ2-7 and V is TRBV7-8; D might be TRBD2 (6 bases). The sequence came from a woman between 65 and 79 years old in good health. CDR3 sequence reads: CASSPEGGLGTYEQYF. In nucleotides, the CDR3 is TGTGCCAGCAGCCCGGAGGGAGGACTGGGGACCTACGAGCAGTACTTC.